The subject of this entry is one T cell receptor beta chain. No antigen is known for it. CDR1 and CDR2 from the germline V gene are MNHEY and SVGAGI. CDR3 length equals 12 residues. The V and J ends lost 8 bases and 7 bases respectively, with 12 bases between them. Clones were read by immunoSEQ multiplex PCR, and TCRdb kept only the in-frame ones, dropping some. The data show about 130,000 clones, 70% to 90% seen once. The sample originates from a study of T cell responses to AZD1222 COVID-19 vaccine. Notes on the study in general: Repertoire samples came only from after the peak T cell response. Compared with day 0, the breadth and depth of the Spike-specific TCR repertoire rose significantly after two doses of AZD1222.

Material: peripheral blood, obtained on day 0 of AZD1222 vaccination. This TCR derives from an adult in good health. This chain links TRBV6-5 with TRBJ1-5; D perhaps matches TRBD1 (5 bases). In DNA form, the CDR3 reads TGTGCCAGCCGGGGGTATCAACAGCCCCAGCATTTT. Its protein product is CASRGYQQPQHF.